Following are 30 T cell receptor beta chains from one sample sequenced in a study of a mutant IDH1 vaccine in newly diagnosed glioma. Clones were read by immunoSEQ multiplex PCR, and TCRdb kept only the in-frame ones, dropping some. The sample shows about 82,000 clones, 85% of them seen only once. Their antigens are not known. The time point denotes: week 23, last vaccination. Doses of 300 ug of mutant IDH1 20-mer peptide were given with topical imiquimod. The specimen was PBMCs, collected from a glioma patient whose treatment included an IDH1 peptide vaccine. All receptors come from a man aged 25 to 45 with glioma. Some clones in this sample may be carry-over from other donors' samples.

The gene calls are TRBV11-2 and TRBJ1-4; 8 bases align to TRBD1. Germline V gives CDR1 SGHAT, CDR2 FQNNGV. Losses at the gene ends were 0 bases for V and 7 bases for J; bases not matched to a gene: 4. There are 15 residues in the CDR3. As DNA, the CDR3 is TGTGCCAGCAGCTTAGATAGGACAGGGAGTGAAAAACTGTTTTTT. It codes for CASSLDRTGSEKLFF. Full variable domain (remainder filled in from reference TRBV11-2 and TRBJ1-4): EAGVAQSPRYKIIEKRQSVAFWCNPISGHATLYWYQQILGQGPKLLIQFQNNGVVDDSQLPKDRFSAERLKGVDSTLKIQPAKLEDSAVYLCASSLDRTGSEKLFFGSGTQLSVL.

CDR3 nucleotides: TGCGCCAGCAGCCGGAACCTCCAAGAGACCCAGTACTTC. This sequence encodes CASSRNLQETQYF. The rearrangement links TRBV5-1 to TRBJ2-5; D unresolved. This CDR3 comprises 13 residues. Trimming left V 4 bases short and J 1 base short, with 8 bases between. From germline, CDR1 is SGHRS and CDR2 YFSETQ.

The chain joins TRBV27 to TRBJ2-5; the match to TRBD2 covers 15 bases. This CDR3 region has 20 residues. Unmatched junction bases numbered 16, after V lost 4 bases and J lost 4 bases. Germline V lookup: CDR1 MNHEY, CDR2 SMNVEV (reference sequence). CDR3 amino acids: CASSSPGLAGGRLFGETQYF. CDR3 bases: TGTGCCAGCAGTTCCCCGGGACTAGCGGGAGGCCGCCTGTTCGGAGAGACCCAGTACTTC.

The rearrangement joins TRBV4-3 to TRBJ2-3; TRBD2 matches at 7 bases. The CDR3 runs 17 residues. Germline V lookup: CDR1 LGHNA, CDR2 YSLEER. V was clipped by 2 bases and J by 4 bases; unmatched bases: 12. This CDR3 reads CASSQSRTQRGADTQYF. The CDR3 nucleotides are TGCGCCAGCAGCCAAAGCCGGACCCAACGGGGGGCAGATACGCAGTATTTT.

This chain joins TRBV27 and TRBJ2-2; D gene uncertain. The CDR3 loop spans 13 amino acids. In germline, CDR1 is MNHEY, CDR2 SMNVEV (reference sequence). V was pared by 11 bases and J by 5 bases, with 15 bases between. CDR3 DNA sequence: TGTGCCGTCCTAGGGTTCACGACCGGGGAGCTGTTTTTT. It specifies CAVLGFTTGELFF.

The table lists this clone with a count of one. The chain employs TRBV27 and TRBJ2-5; D call uncertain. This CDR3 is built from 15 residues. Trimming cost V 0 bases and J 7 bases, with 15 bases left between them. Germline values: CDR1 MNHEY, CDR2 SMNVEV (reference sequence). CDR3 sequence reads: CASSLSVSSLGTQYF. CDR3 bases: TGTGCCAGCAGTTTATCAGTTTCCAGTCTCGGGACCCAGTACTTC.

This clone appeared once. The chain combines TRBV7-9 with TRBJ1-4; D is undetermined. This CDR3 region has 14 residues. CDR1 and CDR2 (germline): SEHNR, FQNEAQ (reference sequence). Trimming pared 5 bases from V and 5 bases from J, leaving 12 bases between. The chain's CDR3 is CASSPPTANEKLFF. CDR3 coding DNA: TGTGCCAGCAGCCCCCCGACGGCAAATGAAAAACTGTTTTTT.

This sequence joins TRBV6-1 and TRBJ2-3, with D perhaps matching TRBD2 (6 bases). The CDR3 is 13 amino acids. Germline CDR1 reads MNHNS; CDR2 reads SASEGT. V was trimmed by 6 bases and J by 7 bases, leaving 14 bases between them. CDR3 bases: TGTGCCAGCAGATACGAACTAGCTCATACGCAGTATTTT. This codes for CASRYELAHTQYF.

The chain combines TRBV7-2 with TRBJ2-1; D gene unclear. CDR3 length: 14 amino acids. Trimming shortened V by 6 bases and J by 7 bases, and 16 bases separated the two germline ends. Germline CDR1 and CDR2: SGHTA and FQGNSA. The CDR3 nucleotides are TGTGCCAGCAGGGCGTCCCCCGCAGCAAATGAGCAGTTCTTC. Translated, it gives CASRASPAANEQFF.

This clone is medium-sized (0.01 to 0.1%) within its sample. The same CDR3 is also encoded by other DNA sequences in this sample. The gene calls are TRBV10-1 and TRBJ1-1; 9 nucleotides agree with TRBD1. CDR3 length: 13 amino acids. V lost 6 bases, J lost 6 bases, and 5 bases stayed unmatched. The germline V gene encodes CDR1 WNHNN and CDR2 SYGVQD (reference sequence). In DNA form, the CDR3 reads TGCGCCAGCAGGGGACAGGGCAAGGCTGAAGCTTTCTTT. The encoded protein is CASRGQGKAEAFF.

A single count supports this clone. The chain carries TRBV11-2 and TRBJ1-4; perhaps TRBD1 as D (5 bases). The germline CDR1 and CDR2 sequences are SGHAT and FQNNGV. The CDR3 contains 14 residues. V lost 5 bases, J lost 8 bases, and 15 bases lay in between. The CDR3 bases are TGTGCCAGCAGCCCGCAGGGACGGTACGAAAAACTGTTTTTT. Translated, it gives CASSPQGRYEKLFF.

In regard to this clone: The same CDR3 arises from other DNA sequences in this sample as well. The V call is TRBV27, the J call TRBJ2-7, with D perhaps TRBD2 (5 bases). This CDR3 is built from 13 residues. CDR1 MNHEY and CDR2 SMNVEV come from the germline V gene (reference sequence). The V and J ends lost 3 bases and 6 bases respectively, with 12 bases between them. The CDR3 spells CASSFGISGEQYF. The CDR3 nucleotides are TGTGCCAGCAGTTTTGGGATAAGCGGCGAGCAGTACTTC.

V usage is TRBV11-2 and J usage is TRBJ1-6; maybe TRBD1 (6 bases). Trimming shortened V by 5 bases and J by 5 bases, and 10 bases separated the two germline ends. Germline CDR1 SGHAT, CDR2 FQNNGV. The CDR3 is 14 residues long. CDR3 sequence: CASSHKGDNSPLHF. In DNA form, the CDR3 reads TGTGCCAGCAGCCATAAGGGGGATAATTCACCCCTCCACTTT.

This clone was observed once. The chain links TRBV6-1 to TRBJ1-4, with D unclear. Trimming pared 8 bases from V and 4 bases from J, leaving 11 bases between. Germline loops: CDR1 MNHNS, CDR2 SASEGT. The CDR3 runs 13 residues. CDR3 protein: CASALRINEKLFF. CDR3 nucleotides: TGTGCCAGCGCACTAAGGATTAATGAAAAACTGTTTTTT.

V gene TRBV29-1 combines with J gene TRBJ1-1; D is undetermined. Trimming took 3 bases from V and 1 from J, leaving 3 bases between them. Germline CDR1 SQVTM, CDR2 ANQGSEA. The length of the CDR3 is 11 residues. CDR3 nucleotide sequence: TGCAGCGTTGACAGGAACACTGAAGCTTTCTTT. Amino acids: CSVDRNTEAFF.

V gene TRBV2 combines with J gene TRBJ1-2; no reliable D call. V was clipped by 4 bases and J by 4 bases, with 13 bases between them. The CDR3 sequence is 14 residues long. Germline V gene data show CDR1 as SNHLY and CDR2 as FYNNEI. The CDR3 nucleotides are TGTGCCAGCAGTGTCGAGGGAGTGGGCTATGGCTACACCTTC. Its protein product is CASSVEGVGYGYTF.

The rearrangement uses TRBV6-1 and TRBJ1-2; D gene unclear. The CDR3 has 16 residues. V lost 2 bases and J 4 bases, leaving 17 bases between the germline ends. Germline CDR1 is MNHNS and CDR2 is SASEGT. In nucleotides, the CDR3 is TGTGCCAGCAGTGAACTCCGTGGACGAGCAGGCTATGGCTACACCTTC. It is translated as CASSELRGRAGYGYTF.

This clone was detected a few times. V usage is TRBV29-1 and J usage is TRBJ2-2; the D is unclear. The CDR3 length is 13 residues. Per germline, CDR1 SQVTM and CDR2 ANQGSEA. The V and J ends lost 4 bases and 0 bases respectively, with 6 bases between them. The CDR3 DNA follows: TGCAGCGTTGGTGCAACGAACACCGGGGAGCTGTTTTTT. Its protein is CSVGATNTGELFF.

This clone was picked up a small number of times. V usage is TRBV5-1 and J usage is TRBJ2-1, with D unresolved. CDR1 SGHRS and CDR2 YFSETQ come from the germline V gene. The CDR3 is made up of 15 amino acids. V lost 2 bases, J lost 0 bases, and 9 bases lay in between. CDR3 loop: CASSLDQPSYNEQFF. DNA of the CDR3: TGCGCCAGCAGCTTAGACCAACCCTCCTACAATGAGCAGTTCTTC.

This clone has only one observation. This chain connects TRBV6-5 to TRBJ1-2; D not certain. V was shortened by 6 bases and J by 4 bases, with 15 bases between the two germline ends. The germline CDR1 and CDR2 sequences are MNHEY and SVGAGI. The CDR3 extends over 14 amino acids. CDR3 protein: CASSSLTATYGYTF. The CDR3 region has the DNA TGTGCCAGCAGCTCCCTTACAGCGACCTATGGCTACACCTTC.

The CDR3 loop is CASSLGPNYEQYF. CDR3 DNA: TGTGCCAGCAGTTTAGGCCCGAACTACGAGCAGTACTTC. The chain is built from TRBV6-4 and TRBJ2-7; D is unresolved. CDR3 size: 13 residues. Germline V gives CDR1 MRHNA, CDR2 SNTAGT. Trimming stripped 5 bases from V and 3 bases from J, with 11 bases between.

As for this clone: Germline and junction disagree at one end, which may indicate a read error. The V and J genes are TRBV7-2 and TRBJ1-6; D is uncertain. This CDR3 contains 15 residues. Germline CDR1 SGHTA, CDR2 FQGNSA. CDR3: CASSPGRPGYRPLRF. For the CDR3, the DNA is TGTGCCAGCAGTCCTGGTCGGCCAGGCTATCGGCCCCTCCGCTTT.

This chain connects TRBV6-6 to TRBJ2-1; D unclear. V lost 5 bases and J 4 bases, leaving 3 bases between the germline ends. The CDR3 spans 11 residues. Germline loops: CDR1 MNHNY, CDR2 SVGAGI (reference sequence). This CDR3 reads CASSQYNEQFF. The CDR3 DNA is TGTGCCAGCAGTCAATACAATGAGCAGTTCTTC.

The chain combines TRBV12-2 with TRBJ1-4; the table's D call TRBD1 went unverified against the DNA. TRBV12-2 is a pseudogene locus. CDR3 size: 16 residues. In DNA form, the CDR3 reads TGTGCAAGTCGCTTAGTCGCCGGGACAGGGAGCGAAAAACTGTTTTTT. Its translation: CASRLVAGTGSEKLFF.

The table lists this clone with a few counts. This sequence joins TRBV10-3 and TRBJ1-2, with no clear D. Looked up from germline, CDR1 is ENHRY and CDR2 is SYGVKD. The CDR3 totals 12 residues. Deletions cut 2 bases from V and 6 bases from J, with 7 bases between. The chain's CDR3 is CAISEEGNGYTF. The CDR3, as DNA: TGTGCCATCAGTGAGGAAGGGAATGGCTACACCTTC.

The chain combines TRBV28 with TRBJ1-2; 9 nucleotides agree with TRBD1. There are 19 residues in the CDR3. V dropped 1 base and J dropped 7; count of bases not matched to a gene: 19. Germline lookup yields CDR1 MDHEN and CDR2 SYDVKM. The CDR3 DNA sequence: TGTGCCAGCAGTTTATTCGCGCCAACCAGGAGGACAGGGGAAGGTGGCTACACCTTC. Protein product: CASSLFAPTRRTGEGGYTF.

The chain couples TRBV7-8 to TRBJ2-5; D not certain. Deletions cut 1 base from V and 0 bases from J, with 6 bases between. The V gene's germline CDR1 is SGHVS and CDR2 FQNEAQ. There are 14 residues in the CDR3. CDR3 region: CASSLVGHQETQYF. Written as DNA, the CDR3 is TGTGCCAGCAGCTTAGTGGGCCACCAAGAGACCCAGTACTTC.

The genes are TRBV11-2 and TRBJ2-7, with D hard to call. Trimming shortened V by 2 bases and J by 4 bases, and 3 bases separated the two germline ends. CDR1 is SGHAT, CDR2 FQNNGV, per germline. This CDR3 is 11 amino acids long. CDR3 bases: TGTGCCAGCAGCTTACCTTACGAGCAGTACTTC. Its protein product is CASSLPYEQYF.

A few counts support this clone. The rearrangement links TRBV7-9 to TRBJ2-7; D is uncertain. The CDR3 loop spans 14 amino acids. V was pared by 7 bases and J by 6 bases, with 19 bases between. The germline CDR1 and CDR2 sequences are SEHNR and FQNEAQ (reference sequence). The CDR3: CASTRGEGNGEQYF. The CDR3 DNA reads TGTGCCAGCACCCGAGGAGAAGGGAACGGCGAGCAGTACTTC.

V and J are TRBV7-9 and TRBJ2-3, with D perhaps given as TRBD1 or TRBD2 (5 bases each). V gave up 3 bases and J gave up 2 bases, with 9 bases separating them. Germline V CDR1 and CDR2: SEHNR, FQNEAQ (reference sequence). This CDR3 comprises 14 residues. The CDR3: CASSLGRDTDTQYF. CDR3 bases: TGTGCCAGCAGCTTGGGACGAGACACAGATACGCAGTATTTT.